The entry that follows covers one T cell receptor (beta chain) sequence. Antigen unknown. The sample is drawn from a study of T cells in localized non-small cell lung cancer. Study-wide results and limits: Sequencing, confined to only one tumor region, leaves heterogeneity possible. The greatest T cell clonality was found in uninvolved adjacent lung (higher than in tumor). Appearing in adjacent lung were a median about 50 of the top 100 tumor clones.

CDR1 is MRHNA, CDR2 SNTAGT, per germline. The V and J ends lost 6 bases and 8 bases respectively, with 13 bases between them. The length of the CDR3 is 13 residues. Sequencing was performed with immunoSEQ multiplex PCR; in TCRdb, only in-frame clones are kept and a portion is missing. The sample includes about 5,400 clones, 75% to 90% seen only once; the top ten take around 7.8%. This rearrangement joins TRBV6-4 to TRBJ1-4; the D is unclear. The source material was PBMCs, sampled before any cancer treatment. This sequence originates from a woman aged 35 to 70 with stage II lung adenocarcinoma. In DNA, the CDR3 is TGTGCCAGCAGCCCCGGGCCCCAGGAAAAACTGTTTTTT. It specifies CASSPGPQEKLFF.